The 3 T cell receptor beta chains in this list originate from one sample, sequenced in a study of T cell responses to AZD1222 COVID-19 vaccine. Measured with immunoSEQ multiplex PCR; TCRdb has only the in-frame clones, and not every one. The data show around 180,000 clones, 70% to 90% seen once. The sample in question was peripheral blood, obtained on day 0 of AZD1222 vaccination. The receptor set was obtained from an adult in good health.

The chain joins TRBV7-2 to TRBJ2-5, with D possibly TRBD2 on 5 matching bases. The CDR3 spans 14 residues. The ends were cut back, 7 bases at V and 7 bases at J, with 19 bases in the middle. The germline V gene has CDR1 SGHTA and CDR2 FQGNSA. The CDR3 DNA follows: TGTGCCAGCACCCTTCAGGACTGGAGCGGGACCCAGTACTTC. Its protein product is CASTLQDWSGTQYF.

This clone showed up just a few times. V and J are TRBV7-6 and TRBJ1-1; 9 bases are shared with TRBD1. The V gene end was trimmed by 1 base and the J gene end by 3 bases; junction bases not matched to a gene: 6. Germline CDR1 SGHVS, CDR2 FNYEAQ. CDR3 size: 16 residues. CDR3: CASSLVGTGPYTEAFF. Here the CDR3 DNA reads TGTGCCAGCAGCTTAGTCGGGACAGGGCCTTACACTGAAGCTTTCTTT.

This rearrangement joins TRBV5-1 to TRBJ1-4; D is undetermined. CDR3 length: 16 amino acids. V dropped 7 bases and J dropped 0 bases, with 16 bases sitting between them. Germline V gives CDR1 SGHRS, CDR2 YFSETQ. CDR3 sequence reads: CASQLQPGPTNEKLFF. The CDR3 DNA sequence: TGCGCCAGCCAACTGCAACCAGGTCCAACTAATGAAAAACTGTTTTTT. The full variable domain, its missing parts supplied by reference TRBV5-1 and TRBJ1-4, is KAGVTQTPRYLIKTRGQQVTLSCSPISGHRSVSWYQQTPGQGLQFLFEYFSETQRNKGNFPGRFSGRQFSNSRSEMNVSTLELGDSALYLCASQLQPGPTNEKLFFGSGTQLSVL.